Below are 2 T cell receptor beta chains sequenced from a single sample in a study of T cells in Graves' hyperthyroidism and ophthalmopathy. Amplification of TCR beta CDR3 regions used RNA as the template. First-round RT-PCR targeting the TCR CDR3 was performed with the HTBI primer set. TCRdb recomputed calls from the multiplex PCR reads with MiXCR, one row per CDR3 protein. Altogether about 640,000 distinct CDR3 sequences are present, about a fifth being singletons, with the ten largest covering 30% to 40%. Sample: blood. Receptors originate from a man aged 30-40 years with Graves' ophthalmopathy.

The V and J genes are TRBV25-1 and TRBJ2-1; D possibly uses TRBD1 or TRBD2 (6 bases each). CDR3 length: 15 amino acids. V was clipped by 3 bases and J by 3 bases, with 12 bases between them. Germline CDR1 and CDR2: MGHDK and SYGVNS. In nucleotides, the CDR3 is TGTGCCAGCAGTGAGGCGGGACAAGACTACAATGAGCAGTTCTTC. Protein: CASSEAGQDYNEQFF.

The CDR3 spells CASSPGQLKVTGELFF. DNA of the CDR3: TGCGCCAGCAGCCCGGGACAGCTGAAGGTAACCGGGGAGCTGTTTTTT. The chain joins TRBV5-1 to TRBJ2-2; 7 bases fit TRBD1. Germline V gene data show CDR1 as SGHRS and CDR2 as YFSETQ. With V trimmed by 4 bases and J by 5 bases, 11 bases remained unmatched. The CDR3 is 16 residues long. The full variable domain, rest sourced from reference TRBV5-1 and TRBJ2-2, is KAGVTQTPRYLIKTRGQQVTLSCSPISGHRSVSWYQQTPGQGLQFLFEYFSETQRNKGNFPGRFSGRQFSNSRSEMNVSTLELGDSALYLCASSPGQLKVTGELFFGEGSRLTVL.